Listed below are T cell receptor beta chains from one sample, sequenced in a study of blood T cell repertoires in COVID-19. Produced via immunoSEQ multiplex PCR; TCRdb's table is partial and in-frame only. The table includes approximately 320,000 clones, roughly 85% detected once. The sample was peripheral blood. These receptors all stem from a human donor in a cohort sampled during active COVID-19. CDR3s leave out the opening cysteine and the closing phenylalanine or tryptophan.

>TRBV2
ASRGTGASNQPQH
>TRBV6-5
ATVRRVNTEAF
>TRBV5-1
ASSLGATTGTDTQY
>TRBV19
ASRDNPSGAGDTQY
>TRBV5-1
ASSLESAGGYT
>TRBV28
ASSHGTGPGELF
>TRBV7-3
ASSSYGGMNTEAF
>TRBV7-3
ASSSGGEGNEQF
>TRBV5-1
ASSLTAISGNTIY
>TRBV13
ASSFSGSHGYT
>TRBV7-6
ASRIRVTGELF
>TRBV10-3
ATQEGSNYGYT
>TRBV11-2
ASSLDSSGNTIY
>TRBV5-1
ASSLLSRTYNEQF
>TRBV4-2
ASSEEGNSPLH
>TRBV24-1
ATSRGEFDYGYT
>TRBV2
ASSTGTFQYTEAF
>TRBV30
AWSVRGEQY
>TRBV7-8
ASSSNRGPDEETQY
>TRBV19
ASSYGWNTEAF
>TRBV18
ASSQAKSTDTQY
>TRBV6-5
ASSDNRNSNQPQH
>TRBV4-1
ASSRLLAGGIKNIQY
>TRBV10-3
AISESVGAGTDTQY
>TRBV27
ASSWGGYGTGELF
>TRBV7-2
ASNVKTANTEAF
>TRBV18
ASSPPTEGQF
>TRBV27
ASSFSLGDREL
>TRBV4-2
ASSQEATAYGYT
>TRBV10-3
AISSDRNNQPQH
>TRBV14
ASSQLPGQGPEQY
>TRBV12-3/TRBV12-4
ASGTGTTDTQY
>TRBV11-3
AVKNRGLTYEQY
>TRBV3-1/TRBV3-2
ASSQANRGPYYGYT
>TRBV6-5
ASSRGKANYGYT
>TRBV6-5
ASRVRGGPLETQY
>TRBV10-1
ASSGGGRQETQY
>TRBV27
ASRERYSPLH
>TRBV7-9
ASSDPPGQGSDEQF
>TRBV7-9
ASGTGKVAPLH
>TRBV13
ASSLGLGPTDTQY
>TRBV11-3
ASSISQKNKMNTEAF
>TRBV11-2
ASSVTIYEQY
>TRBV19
ASRLANSNQPQH
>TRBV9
ASSVRDRGLRDTQY
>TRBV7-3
ASSQGQAGGNEQY
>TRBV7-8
ASSARQGAFRGDNEQF
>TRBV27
ASSLSSGYEQY
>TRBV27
ASSNRGPNEQF
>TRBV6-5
ASRPGQWHGEAF
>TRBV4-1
ASSPIEGLTLTQY
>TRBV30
AWSATGNEQY
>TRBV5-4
ASSLDGFNEKLF
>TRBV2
ASSDLGRLEQY
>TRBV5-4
ASSFDRGVYGYT
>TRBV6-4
ASSDSGGLSTDTQY
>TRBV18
ASSPNSLSTAEQY
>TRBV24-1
ATSPNLSNQPQH
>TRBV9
ASSGPPNTEAF